This record concerns one T cell receptor beta chain sequence. This clone occurred a few times. This receptor's antigen is unknown. No qualities accompany the bases; no much larger clone lies one base away. The data were obtained in a study of beta chain features in type 1 diabetes (dated by TCRdb to the late 2010s). A note on the overall study: Patients and healthy donors did not differ in mean age, gender distribution, total cell number or subset yield. A total of roughly 98,000,000 sorted cells were examined across all samples, and a strong correlation was observed between cell number per subset and RNA yield. In the study, TCRB repertoires of sorted circulating CD4+ T cell subsets from recently diagnosed type 1 diabetes patients were compared with those of matched healthy donors. Naive and central memory subsets were obtained from all 30 or so donors, but regulatory and stem cell-like memory subsets were isolated from only 8 patients and about 8 healthy donors. General study outcomes and caveats: A moderate but significant shortening of TCRB CDR3 length was observed in type 1 diabetes patients in all four CD4+ subsets. Because cDNA was sequenced instead of genomic DNA, activated cells with high expression could be over-represented, although the groups did not differ in activation or CD3 levels. Shorter templates might be favored by PCR, yet because patient and control samples were amplified and corrected together, any such skew would affect both groups equally. Only small numbers of individuals were included in the HLA sub-analyses, which left unresolved whether HLA type had any influence on TCRB rearrangement. At VDJ recombination sites, patients with type 1 diabetes made fewer insertions and deleted more nucleotides, a pattern implying thymic rearrangement abnormalities. The naive, central memory and regulatory TCRB repertoires appeared to resemble one another more closely among patients than among healthy donors.

From each donor, a single peripheral blood sample of around 120 mL on average was drawn into heparinised tubes. Naive, central memory, regulatory and stem cell-like memory CD4+ T cells were sorted on a BD FACSAria II using a panel including CD45RO, CCR7, CD25, CD127, CD95 and CD27. Purity was above 95% for every sorted population. PBMCs were isolated right away by Lymphoprep density gradient centrifugation and were stained directly, without culture. Samples were stained and sorted in pairs, with one healthy donor and one patient per experiment, so that batch effects were minimized. The entire amount of isolated RNA was reverse transcribed using the High Capacity cDNA Reverse Transcription Kit, so the sequenced TCRB transcripts were expressed ones. Deep immunoSEQ sequencing was applied to naive, central memory and regulatory T cell samples, giving an average of around 3.4 million total reads per sample. Sorted cells were lysed in RLT buffer and RNA was extracted with DNase-treated RNeasy Micro or Mini kits, depending on cell number. Each cell subset was processed on its own to prevent cross-contamination, while patient and healthy donor samples were processed together. TCRB sequences were amplified from cDNA with the immunoSEQ multiplex PCR, producing 87-bp fragments spanning the CDR3 region. The amplicons were sequenced using the Illumina HiSeq platform. Turning to the authors' computational methods: Synthetic template baselines were used to correct PCR bias computationally, reads within Hamming distance 2 were collapsed together, and singletons that could not be merged were discarded. Reads were aligned against IMGT so that V, D and J genes, CDR3 length and insertions or deletions at six rearrangement sites could be assigned. Within each subset, clonotype counts were normalized to sorted cell number, after which true diversity and Gini coefficients were computed with the tcR R package. Repertoire sharing was quantified using the overlap coefficient calculated on TCRB nucleotide sequences. As a proxy for the pre-selection repertoire, out-of-frame TCRB sequences from naive cells were analyzed. Held by TCRdb, this immuneACCESS table contains in-frame sequences only and omits some clones. Under half of the omission traces to an unresolved V gene where checked; the cause of the rest is unknown. The V and J calls and clone size were taken over from that table, and D and trimming were inferred from the DNA. This sample holds about 930,000 clones; about a sixth were observed only once. About 0.02% of the sample comes from the top ten.

From its cysteine to its phenylalanine, the CDR3 spans 16 amino acids. Just CDR3 DNA is preserved here, 48 bases in frame from base 1. Germline trimming: 1 base from V, 0 bases from J; junction bases outside gene matches: 3. From a lookup of the germline V gene, CDR1 and CDR2 are SGHTA and FQGNSA. In this chain, TRBV7-2 is recombined with TRBJ1-3; TRBD1 agrees with 7 junctional bases. Sequencing was carried out using naive CD4+ T cells from blood. According to the study, the label for this sample's cell subset or site signals: true naive CD4+ T cells. The clonotype originates from a young woman in good health. In nucleotide form, the sequence is TGTGCCAGCAGCTTAGGACAGGGTAGCTCTGGAAACACCATATATTTT. It codes for CASSLGQGSSGNTIYF.